The 10 T cell receptor beta chains listed next were all sequenced from one sample in a study of metastatic and nonmetastatic thyroid tumors. TCRdb re-clonotyped the PCR reads through MiXCR. This sample has tens of thousands of clones; roughly 19% occur once, and the top ten carry about 4.2%. Thyroid surgery was preceded by no treatment in any patient. Sequenced material: blood. Receptor source: a male donor with papillary thyroid cancer or a benign thyroid nodule (not recorded which). Some clones in this sample may be carry-over from other donors' samples.

The sample holds many counts of this clone. The chain uses TRBV9 and TRBJ2-5; D is possibly TRBD2 (6 bases). Germline lookup yields CDR1 SGDLS and CDR2 YYNGEE. This CDR3 is 13 amino acids long. Trimming pared 3 bases from V and 5 bases from J, leaving 11 bases between. The CDR3 bases are TGTGCCAGCAGCGGAAACGGAGGGGAGACCCAGTACTTC. Protein: CASSGNGGETQYF.

This clone appeared many times. DNA for the CDR3: TGTGCCAGCAGCTTATGGGCCCCTACAGGGGTAGGAGAGACCCAGTACTTC. Protein: CASSLWAPTGVGETQYF. This sequence joins TRBV7-9 and TRBJ2-5, with TRBD1 matching over 7 bases. CDR3 length: 17 amino acids. J lost 4 bases, V lost 2 bases, and 13 bases had no gene match. The germline V gene encodes CDR1 SEHNR and CDR2 FQNEAQ (reference sequence).

V is TRBV5-1 and J is TRBJ2-2; D possibly corresponds to TRBD2 (6 bases). V was clipped by 4 bases and J by 1 base, with 11 bases between them. There are 15 residues in the CDR3. Looked up from germline, CDR1 is SGHRS and CDR2 is YFSETQ. The CDR3 coding sequence is TGCGCCAGCAGCCCGGGACTCTGGAACACCGGGGAGCTGTTTTTT. Protein sequence: CASSPGLWNTGELFF.

This clone is labeled as medium-sized. This chain connects TRBV19 to TRBJ2-7, with D possibly being TRBD2 (6 bases). Trimming cost V 7 bases and J 2 bases, with 18 bases left between them. Germline V gene lookup returns CDR1 LNHDA and CDR2 SQIVND (reference sequence). The CDR3 totals 15 residues. The CDR3 DNA follows: TGTGCCAGTAACGACCCCGGGACGGGGGCCTACGAGCAGTACTTC. This sequence encodes CASNDPGTGAYEQYF.

This clone has at least ten counts. The genes are TRBV29-1 and TRBJ1-2; no firm D call. Germline CDR1 is SQVTM and CDR2 is ANQGSEA. The CDR3 sequence is 13 residues long. Deletions cut 0 bases from V and 5 bases from J, with 10 bases between. In nucleotides, the CDR3 is TGCAGCGTTGAAGATGAGGGCAGATATGGCTACACCTTC. This codes for CSVEDEGRYGYTF. The whole variable domain, filled in from reference TRBV29-1 and TRBJ1-2, reads SAVISQKPSRDICQRGTSLTIQCQVDSQVTMMFWYRQQPGQSLTLIATANQGSEATYESGFVIDKFPISRPNLTFSTLTVSNMSPEDSSIYLCSVEDEGRYGYTFGSGTRLTVV.

V gene TRBV4-2 combines with J gene TRBJ2-3; the D gene could be TRBD1 or TRBD2 (5 bases each). Trimming shortened V by 0 bases and J by 4 bases, and 8 bases separated the two germline ends. From germline, CDR1 is LGHNA and CDR2 YNFKEQ. This CDR3 has 14 amino acids. CDR3 residues: CASSQERDADTQYF. CDR3 nucleotide sequence: TGTGCCAGCAGCCAAGAAAGGGACGCAGATACGCAGTATTTT.

This clone was seen many times. The J gene is TRBJ2-7, the V gene TRBV5-4, with no clear D. Germline-derived CDR1 and CDR2 are SGHNT and YYREEE (reference sequence). The V end lost 6 bases, the J end lost 3 bases, and 13 bases lay between the germline ends. The CDR3 loop spans 13 amino acids. CDR3 nucleotides: TGTGCCAGCAACAACGGGCTTGACTACGAGCAGTACTTC. Protein sequence: CASNNGLDYEQYF.

This clone is judged medium-sized. V gene TRBV6-2 or TRBV6-3 combines with J gene TRBJ2-7; D unresolved. The V end lost 10 bases, the J end lost 0 bases, and 16 bases lay between the germline ends. CDR1 is MNHEY and CDR2 is SVGEGT in the germline V gene. The CDR3 extends over 14 amino acids. This chain's CDR3 is CATAEHGRSYEQYF. CDR3 nucleotides: TGTGCCACCGCTGAGCACGGTCGCTCCTACGAGCAGTACTTC.

This clone is medium-sized (0.01 to 0.1%). The chain is built from TRBV6-1 and TRBJ2-2; D not certain. Trimming pared 4 bases from V and 0 bases from J, leaving 9 bases between. The CDR3 has 15 residues. The germline gives CDR1 MNHNS, CDR2 SASEGT. The DNA of the CDR3 is TGTGCCAGCAGTGGGCAGCCTACGAACACCGGGGAGCTGTTTTTT. Encoded protein: CASSGQPTNTGELFF.

This clone was seen repeatedly, ten times or more. The chain is built from TRBV24-1 and TRBJ2-6; tentative D call: TRBD1 (6 bases). Germline lookup yields CDR1 KGHDR and CDR2 SFDVKD. V was pared by 2 bases and J by 0 bases, with 10 bases between. This CDR3 is 17 amino acids long. In DNA, the CDR3 is TGTGCCACCAGTGATTCCGACAGGCCCTCTGGGGCCAACGTCCTGACTTTC. Amino acid sequence: CATSDSDRPSGANVLTF.